The source of this T cell receptor beta chain is a study of T cell changes during pregnancy in multiple sclerosis (dated 2019 in TCRdb). As for the study more broadly: The study looked at changes in the T cell repertoire across pregnancy in women with multiple sclerosis.

The protocol used for the library was the immunoSEQ multiplex PCR assay. The clones in this table, taken by TCRdb from immuneACCESS, are in-frame only. Not every clone is retained; where verified, under half of the shortfall comes from an unresolved V gene, and the cause of the rest is unknown. This sample lists about 46,000 clones; about 93% were detected once. The leading ten clones occupy roughly 0.4% of the sample. CDR1 and CDR2 are read off the germline V gene as SGHTA and FQGNSA. The CDR3, cysteine through phenylalanine, is 14 amino acids long. The entry retains the CDR3 DNA only, 42 bases that are in frame from base 1. The V end gives up 8 bases and the J end 9 bases, leaving 14 bases in the junction not matched to a gene. As for this clone: Its binding antigen is unknown. Base qualities were left out, and no much larger clone turns up one base away.

The source was CD4+ T cells from peripheral blood mononuclear cells, collected after pregnancy. The receptor was isolated from a female donor with multiple sclerosis, enrolled in a pregnancy study. This sequence uses TRBV7-2 and TRBJ2-5, and TRBD2 aligns with 8 junction nucleotides. The sequenced DNA: TGTGCCAGCCTTCTAGCGGGCCCCATGTCGGCCCAGTACTTC. Its protein is CASLLAGPMSAQYF.